The 17 T cell receptor beta chains given below trace back to one sample, sequenced in a study of PD-1 blockade in classical Hodgkin lymphoma (dated by TCRdb to about 2020). Reading the label with the study, this specimen's time point is: cycle 4 day 1 (C4D1), after more than 5 weeks of nivolumab. All trial patients had relapsed after autologous stem cell transplantation, with cohorts A, B and C differing in prior brentuximab vedotin exposure. The library relied on the immunoSEQ multiplex PCR assay. In its TCRdb copy, this immuneACCESS table keeps in-frame sequences only and misses some clones. Where compared with another copy, unresolved V genes explain less than half of these, and the others have no known cause. This sample holds 90,000 to 110,000 clones; about nine tenths were observed only once. Of the sample, around 19% falls within the top ten clones. The material was peripheral blood mononuclear cells (PBMCs), obtained before the fourth cycle of nivolumab. These receptors all stem from a human donor with classical Hodgkin lymphoma.

The CDR3 sequence: CASSLDRGNYNEQFF. As DNA, the CDR3 is TGTGCCAGCAGCCTGGACAGGGGAAATTACAATGAGCAGTTCTTC. The J gene is TRBJ2-1, the V gene TRBV6-5; the match to TRBD1 covers 9 bases. With 6 bases clipped from V and 4 bases from J, the junction kept 7 bases outside the gene matches. Germline lookup yields CDR1 MNHEY and CDR2 SVGAGI. The CDR3 totals 15 residues.

This chain links TRBV6-5 with TRBJ1-1; D is unresolved. Between the trimmed V and J ends, which lost 6 bases and 0 bases, there was a span of 14 bases. This CDR3 comprises 15 residues. Germline CDR1 is MNHEY and CDR2 is SVGAGI. The CDR3 DNA sequence: TGTGCCAGCAGGCGCTGGGGAGACATGAACACTGAAGCTTTCTTT. Translating gives CASRRWGDMNTEAFF.

This clone was detected once. The chain joins TRBV18 to TRBJ1-5, with a weak D call TRBD1 (5 bases). Trimming removed 2 bases from V and 3 bases from J, with 11 bases in between. The CDR3 loop spans 15 amino acids. CDR1 is KGHSH and CDR2 is LQKENI in the germline V gene. CDR3 sequence reads: CASSPYAGINQPQHF. In nucleotides, the CDR3 is TGTGCCAGCTCACCATATGCAGGGATCAATCAGCCCCAGCATTTT.

V is TRBV2 and J is TRBJ2-5; D could derive from TRBD1 or TRBD2 (5 bases each). In germline, CDR1 is SNHLY, CDR2 FYNNEI. The CDR3 has 13 amino acids. Trimming removed 6 bases at V and 0 bases at J, with 8 bases between. For the CDR3, the DNA is TGTGCCAGCAGAACGGGACACCAAGAGACCCAGTACTTC. Translating gives CASRTGHQETQYF.

This chain connects TRBV19 to TRBJ2-7; a weak D match, TRBD1 (6 bases). Germline CDR1 and CDR2: LNHDA and SQIVND (reference sequence). Trimming removed 5 bases from V and 5 bases from J, with 10 bases in between. This CDR3 has 12 amino acids. CDR3 sequence: CASSSGVHEQYF. As DNA, the CDR3 is TGTGCCAGTAGTTCAGGGGTCCACGAGCAGTACTTC.

The chain uses TRBV5-1 and TRBJ2-1; a weak D match, TRBD1 (5 bases). The V end was cut by 6 bases, the J end by 6 bases, with 22 bases between. From germline, CDR1 is SGHRS and CDR2 YFSETQ. The CDR3 runs 16 residues. The CDR3 protein is CASNDWPEGVRNEQFF. CDR3 nucleotides: TGCGCCAGCAACGACTGGCCGGAAGGGGTGCGCAATGAGCAGTTCTTC.

The J gene is TRBJ2-7, the V gene TRBV10-3; 8 positions match TRBD1. Germline trimming cut 5 bases from V and 3 bases from J; bases unmatched to any gene: 3. Germline CDR1 and CDR2: ENHRY and SYGVKD. The CDR3 runs 13 residues. The CDR3 protein is CAISKGQDYEQYF. The CDR3 DNA follows: TGTGCCATCAGTAAGGGACAGGACTACGAGCAGTACTTC.

The chain uses TRBV4-2 and TRBJ1-1; D may be TRBD1 (5 bases). The V end was cut by 0 bases, the J end by 3 bases, with 8 bases between. Per germline, CDR1 LGHNA and CDR2 YNFKEQ. The CDR3 totals 14 residues. This CDR3 is CASSQEGGYTEAFF. The DNA of the CDR3 is TGTGCCAGCAGCCAAGAGGGGGGATACACTGAAGCTTTCTTT.

The CDR3 reads CASSFSLWEVTLGEQFF. CDR3 bases: TGTGCCAGCAGTTTCTCCCTGTGGGAGGTAACGCTCGGTGAGCAGTTCTTC. This chain joins TRBV28 and TRBJ2-1; D is possibly TRBD2 (6 bases). Trimming stripped 3 bases from V and 9 bases from J, with 24 bases between. Germline V gives CDR1 MDHEN, CDR2 SYDVKM. The CDR3 loop spans 17 amino acids.

This chain connects TRBV19 to TRBJ2-1; 9 bases fit TRBD1. V shed 5 bases and J 8 bases; nucleotides not matched to a gene: 10. Germline V gives CDR1 LNHDA, CDR2 SQIVND (reference sequence). The CDR3 has 15 residues. CDR3 residues: CASSGYRGRRDEQFF. DNA for the CDR3: TGTGCCAGTAGTGGGTACAGGGGGCGAAGGGATGAGCAGTTCTTC. The whole variable domain, filled in from reference TRBV19 and TRBJ2-1, reads DGGITQSPKYLFRKEGQNVTLSCEQNLNHDAMYWYRQDPGQGLRLIYYSQIVNDFQKGDIAEGYSVSREKKESFPLTVTSAQKNPTAFYLCASSGYRGRRDEQFFGPGTRLTVL.

The chain joins TRBV28 to TRBJ2-3; 10 nucleotides align to TRBD1. The germline V gene encodes CDR1 MDHEN and CDR2 SYDVKM. The V segment lost 7 bases and the J segment 6 bases; nucleotides outside the gene matches: 16. The CDR3 totals 17 residues. For the CDR3, the DNA is TGTGCCAGCACCACAATAGACCGGGACAGGGGTCGGGATACGCAGTATTTT. Amino acid sequence: CASTTIDRDRGRDTQYF.

The sample holds a few counts of this clone. The J gene is TRBJ2-5, the V gene TRBV4-1; a possible D gene is TRBD2 (6 bases). With 4 bases removed from V and 7 bases from J, the gap between germline ends came to 22 bases. There are 16 residues in the CDR3. Germline V lookup: CDR1 MGHRA, CDR2 YSYEKL. The CDR3 nucleotides are TGCGCCAGCAGCCCCGAAAAGGGACTGCAGGGAGGGACCCAGTACTTC. Amino acids: CASSPEKGLQGGTQYF.

The chain employs TRBV6-5 and TRBJ2-2; D might be TRBD2 (6 bases). The CDR3 length is 13 residues. V was trimmed by 7 bases and J by 7 bases, leaving 13 bases between them. CDR1 MNHEY and CDR2 SVGAGI come from the germline V gene. CDR3 nucleotide sequence: TGTGCCAGCAAAGAGGGAGGTAACGGGGAGCTGTTTTTT. It translates to CASKEGGNGELFF.

V and J are TRBV10-3 and TRBJ1-2; 7 nucleotides align to TRBD1. Trimming took 6 bases from V and 4 from J; bases not matched to a gene: 8. Germline-derived CDR1 and CDR2 are ENHRY and SYGVKD. This CDR3 spans 14 amino acids. For the CDR3, the DNA is TGTGCCATCAGGTCGCAGGGGGAAACCTATGGCTACACCTTC. This sequence encodes CAIRSQGETYGYTF.

The gene calls are TRBV18 and TRBJ2-1; 12 bases line up with TRBD2. The CDR3 covers 15 residues. The J segment lost 4 bases and the V segment lost 4 bases, leaving 2 bases of the junction unmatched. Germline CDR1 reads KGHSH; CDR2 reads LQKENI. The CDR3 region has the DNA TGTGCCAGCTCACAACTAGCGGGAGGTTACAATGAGCAGTTCTTC. Translation gives CASSQLAGGYNEQFF. Complete variable domain (other parts from reference TRBV18 and TRBJ2-1): NAGVMQNPRHLVRRRGQEARLRCSPMKGHSHVYWYRQLPEEGLKFMVYLQKENIIDESGMPKERFSAEFPKEGPSILRIQQVVRGDSAAYFCASSQLAGGYNEQFFGPGTRLTVL.

This chain uses TRBV5-1 with TRBJ1-1; 10 bases line up with TRBD1. Germline V gene data show CDR1 as SGHRS and CDR2 as YFSETQ. CDR3 length equals 14 residues. V shed 4 bases and J 5 bases; nucleotides not matched to a gene: 5. The CDR3 coding sequence is TGCGCCAGCAGCGGATGGACAGGGGGGACTGAAGCTTTCTTT. It specifies CASSGWTGGTEAFF.

The chain is built from TRBV5-6 and TRBJ2-1, with D perhaps TRBD1 (6 bases). V gave up 0 bases and J gave up 3 bases, with 10 bases separating them. The CDR3 totals 15 residues. From germline, CDR1 is SGHDT and CDR2 YYEEEE. The CDR3 DNA reads as TGTGCCAGCAGCTTGGTAGGGGGAGACTACAATGAGCAGTTCTTC. Its protein is CASSLVGGDYNEQFF. The variable domain in full, with the rest retrieved from reference TRBV5-6 and TRBJ2-1, is DAGVTQSPTHLIKTRGQQVTLRCSPKSGHDTVSWYQQALGQGPQFIFQYYEEEERQRGNFPDRFSGHQFPNYSSELNVNALLLGDSALYLCASSLVGGDYNEQFFGPGTRLTVL.